This entry describes one TCR beta chain. This clone occurred a few times. The clone's antigen remains unknown. Base qualities are not provided; no much larger clone lies one nucleotide away. The time point label on this specimen signifies: blood 4 weeks post-SBRT, at nephrectomy. The treatment or condition label on this specimen signifies: 15 Gy SBRT to primary tumor, nephrectomy 4 weeks later. Samples came from a clinical trial, in which primary renal cell carcinomas received 15 Gy stereotactic body radiation therapy followed by nephrectomy 4 weeks later. Serial peripheral blood from radiation-treated patients was sampled at baseline, 2 weeks and 4 weeks after SBRT to track tumor-enriched clonotypes. Every patient had renal cell carcinoma of clear cell pathology. The QIAamp DNA Blood Mini Kit (Qiagen) was used to prepare genomic DNA for TCR sequencing. Samples were included in the analyses only if all quality control checks were passed.

The entry originates in a study of radiation and T cells in renal cell carcinoma (dated by TCRdb to about 2020). Concerning the study at large: In total, about 51 samples underwent TCR beta sequencing: 25 or so tumors plus 27 peripheral blood samples. The last blood draw happened 4 weeks after radiation, timed to coincide with nephrectomy. In the approximately 49 samples combined, around 3.7 million unique CDR3 nucleotide sequences were found, encoding 3,000,000 or so unique CDR3 amino acid sequences. General findings and caveats noted by the study authors: Changes in the blood repertoire were not tracked past 4 weeks after treatment. Top tumor clonotypes rose in blood from baseline to 2 weeks post-radiation, then contracted by 4 weeks, suggesting transient expansion of tumor-resident clones. Because pretreatment tumor biopsies were not available, the study could not determine whether clonotypes were already present within the tumor at baseline. Effects of radiation dose or scheduling on the TCR repertoire could not be addressed with the single-armed trial design.

TCR beta libraries were generated from genomic DNA with the immunoSEQ kit, following the manufacturer's recommendations. To prepare libraries, a first multiplex PCR with proprietary primers was run, followed by a second PCR that added unique barcodes, and a bead cleanup was done after each round. A kit-provided positive control reaction and a negative control reaction were included in every sample batch. The final libraries were assessed on an Agilent 4200 TapeStation D1000 ScreenTape, pooled by volume, and quantified by qPCR. Sequencing was performed on an Illumina NextSeq500 with a MidOutput 150-cycle cartridge, and 156 Read1 and 15 Index1 cycles were run with kit custom primers. The pooled library was loaded at around 1.1 pM with an approximately 21% PhiX control spike-in. In the source study's methods: Vendor-processed data were analyzed in R, with a clonotype defined as all T cells sharing the same CDR3 nucleotide sequence. For clone abundance analyses, frequencies were normalized to the 10,000 most abundant clones in each sample. Public T cell clones, averaging fewer than five per sample, were removed before analysis. A difference in abundance of at least 32-fold between compartments was used to define tumor-enriched and baseline blood-enriched clonotypes. Clonotypes expanded or contracted between blood time points were identified with a beta-binomial differential abundance model. Similarity between tumor and blood repertoires was quantified using the Baroni-Urbani and Buser coefficient, and groups were compared with two-tailed Wilcoxon tests in R. TCRdb retrieved this table from immuneACCESS and kept in-frame rearrangements only. Not all clones are present; in checked studies, unresolved V genes account for under half, and no reason is known for the remainder. V and J calls plus clone size are reproduced from that table; the DNA served to infer D and trimming. This sample holds roughly 61,000 clones; over 65% were observed only once. Clones ranked in the top ten supply roughly 6.8% of the sample.

The CDR3 numbers 16 residues from cysteine through phenylalanine. The retained sequence is limited to the CDR3, 48 bases, with the frame set at the first base. The germline V gene encodes CDR1 MNHEY and CDR2 SVGAGI. Trimming at the junction amounts to 4 bases on V and 1 base on J, and the germline ends lie 15 bases apart. The chain links TRBV6-5 with TRBJ2-3; the D segment may tentatively be TRBD1 or TRBD2, each giving 5 matched bases. The sequence was obtained from a man between 60 and 75 years old with renal cell carcinoma. The starting material was blood, obtained from a patient whose treatment included radiotherapy and nephrectomy. At the DNA level, the sequence is TGTGCCAGCAGTTTACGAGGGGCCGGGGGCACAGATACGCAGTATTTT. This yields the protein CASSLRGAGGTDTQYF.